One and the same sample provided the 19 T cell receptor beta chains below, sequenced in a study of cytomegalovirus exposure and HLA in healthy donors. 60 Vbeta and 13 Jbeta primers were used in PCR. Repertoires were generated with immunoSEQ multiplex PCR, while TCRdb's copy carries only in-frame clones and drops some. The sample holds tens of thousands of clones; 81% are singletons and the top ten take around 1.8%. The sample consisted of PBMCs. These receptors originate from a woman younger than 45 in good health and CMV-seronegative.

The gene calls are TRBV5-4 and TRBJ1-1; D gene unclear. The CDR3 totals 16 residues. Between the trimmed V and J ends, which lost 3 bases and 1 base, there was a span of 16 bases. CDR1 and CDR2 from the germline V gene are SGHNT and YYREEE (reference sequence). The CDR3 reads CASSSSPTGWNTEAFF. The CDR3 DNA reads as TGTGCCAGCAGCTCCAGCCCGACGGGGTGGAACACTGAAGCTTTCTTT.

The rearrangement links TRBV21-1 to TRBJ2-3; the table's D call of TRBD2 was not tested on the DNA. TRBV21-1 represents a pseudogene. The CDR3 loop spans 13 amino acids. CDR3 sequence: CASSTSHTDTQYF. DNA for the CDR3: TGTGCCAGCAGTACTTCTCACACAGATACGCAGTATTTT.

Written as DNA, the CDR3 is TGTGCCAGCAGCTTAGAAGTTTCGGACTTCACTGAAGCTTTCTTT. Its translation: CASSLEVSDFTEAFF. The V call is TRBV13, the J call TRBJ1-1; unclear D gene. Germline V gene sequence: CDR1 PRHDT, CDR2 FYEKMQ (reference sequence). The CDR3 is made up of 15 amino acids. Trimming took off 1 base at V and 4 bases at J, with 13 bases between the two ends. Variable domain in full (rest from reference TRBV13 and TRBJ1-1): AAGVIQSPRHLIKEKRETATLKCYPIPRHDTVYWYQQGPGQDPQFLISFYEKMQSDKGSIPDRFSAQQFSDYHSELNMSSLELGDSALYFCASSLEVSDFTEAFFGQGTRLTVV.

The rearrangement joins TRBV4-1 to TRBJ2-5, with a tentative D call TRBD1 (6 bases). The DNA end is more similar to TRBJ2-7, so the J call may be wrong. The CDR3 is 14 amino acids. Per germline, CDR1 MGHRA and CDR2 YSYEKL. Here the CDR3 DNA reads TGCGCCAGCAGCCAAGAGGACAGCCTGTACGAGCAGTACTTC. This translates into CASSQEDSLYEQYF.

The chain has TRBV25-1 and TRBJ1-2; the D is unclear. Germline CDR1 MGHDK, CDR2 SYGVNS. This CDR3 spans 13 amino acids. V lost 3 bases and J 10 bases, leaving 15 bases between the germline ends. The CDR3 is CASSDPVKKNYTF. In DNA, the CDR3 is TGTGCCAGCAGTGACCCGGTCAAGAAGAACTACACCTTC.

The chain uses TRBV29-1 and TRBJ2-1; 7 bases align to TRBD1. V was pared by 5 bases and J by 7 bases, with 8 bases of the junction left unmatched. The CDR3 covers 13 residues. The germline CDR1 and CDR2 sequences are SQVTM and ANQGSEA. DNA of the CDR3: TGCAGCGTTTCTCAGACAGGGACGAATGAGCAGTTCTTC. Its protein is CSVSQTGTNEQFF.

The chain couples TRBV11-2 to TRBJ2-7; no definite D call. With 5 bases removed from V and 2 bases from J, the gap between germline ends came to 13 bases. This CDR3 is built from 14 residues. Germline V CDR1 and CDR2: SGHAT, FQNNGV. CDR3 coding DNA: TGTGCCAGCAGCGAACCACTAACAACCTACGAGCAGTACTTC. It codes for CASSEPLTTYEQYF.

This chain links TRBV28 with TRBJ1-2; D is ambiguous. This CDR3 comprises 12 residues. V shed 3 bases and J shed 4 bases, with 6 bases lying between them. Germline lookup yields CDR1 MDHEN and CDR2 SYDVKM. In DNA form, the CDR3 reads TGTGCCAGCAGTTTGGAGGTCTATGGCTACACCTTC. This encodes CASSLEVYGYTF.

This rearrangement joins TRBV2 to TRBJ1-1; D call uncertain. CDR3 length: 14 amino acids. Germline lookup yields CDR1 SNHLY and CDR2 FYNNEI. V lost 4 bases and J lost 5, with 14 bases in between. The DNA for the CDR3 is TGTGCCAGCAGTGCAGGCCCAGGATGGACTGAAGCTTTCTTT. Protein sequence: CASSAGPGWTEAFF. The full variable domain, with the rest looked up from reference TRBV2 and TRBJ1-1, is EPEVTQTPSHQVTQMGQEVILRCVPISNHLYFYWYRQILGQKVEFLVSFYNNEISEKSEIFDDQFSVERPDGSNFTLKIRSTKLEDSAMYFCASSAGPGWTEAFFGQGTRLTVV.

The V call is TRBV5-1, the J call TRBJ1-2; 8 bases are a match to TRBD1. Germline V gene sequence: CDR1 SGHRS, CDR2 YFSETQ. The V and J ends lost 4 bases and 7 bases, in that order; junction bases with no gene match: 12. The CDR3 runs 15 residues. The CDR3 DNA sequence: TGCGCCAGCAGCACGCAGGACAGGGTGGAGGGTGGCTACACCTTC. Translating it yields CASSTQDRVEGGYTF.

The chain couples TRBV4-3 to TRBJ1-5; D is undetermined. Trimming pared 1 base from V and 1 base from J, leaving 5 bases between. The CDR3 spans 14 residues. Germline-derived CDR1 and CDR2 are LGHNA and YSLEER. CDR3 sequence (DNA): TGCGCCAGCAGCCAAGGAGGAAGCAATCAGCCCCAGCATTTT. It encodes CASSQGGSNQPQHF.

The chain uses TRBV5-7 and TRBJ2-5; D not resolved. TRBV5-7 is noted as an ORF with a role that remains uncertain. The CDR3 length is 16 residues. V gave up 0 bases and J gave up 4 bases, with 16 bases separating them. This chain's CDR3 is CASSLGFGRSRETQYF. Written as DNA, the CDR3 is TGTGCCAGCAGCTTGGGTTTCGGCAGGTCGCGAGAGACCCAGTACTTC.

The chain combines TRBV28 with TRBJ1-2; D is ambiguous. Germline V gives CDR1 MDHEN, CDR2 SYDVKM. Trimming left V 6 bases short and J 8 bases short, with 22 bases between. The CDR3 has 15 amino acids. In DNA, the CDR3 is TGTGCCAGCAGCCCCCTGGCGGGTTTTAGCGCGGGCTACACCTTC. The encoded protein is CASSPLAGFSAGYTF.

This clone came up a few times. V usage is TRBV23-1 and J usage is TRBJ1-1; D ambiguous. TRBV23-1 is sorted into the ORF group, with uncertain function. The CDR3 spans 14 residues. The V end was cut by 4 bases, the J end by 9 bases, with 18 bases between. The CDR3 DNA reads TGCGCCAGCAGTCGAGCACAGTCTTTACGACAAGCTTTCTTT. Translation gives CASSRAQSLRQAFF.

Comments on this clone: Other DNA sequences in the same sample also yield this CDR3. The chain uses TRBV28 and TRBJ1-1; D gene ambiguous. Per germline, CDR1 MDHEN and CDR2 SYDVKM. This CDR3 has 13 amino acids. V was cut by 2 bases and J by 0 bases, with 4 bases left in between. The CDR3 protein is CASSLPVNTEAFF. In nucleotides, the CDR3 is TGTGCCAGCAGTTTACCAGTGAACACTGAAGCTTTCTTT.

The V call is TRBV28, the J call TRBJ2-2, with D hard to call. CDR1 is MDHEN, CDR2 SYDVKM, per germline. V was clipped by 7 bases and J by 4 bases, with 13 bases between them. CDR3 length: 14 amino acids. CDR3 sequence reads: CASTSKPSTGELFF. For the CDR3, the DNA is TGTGCCAGCACAAGCAAGCCCTCCACCGGGGAGCTGTTTTTT. The full variable domain, rest sourced from reference TRBV28 and TRBJ2-2, is DVKVTQSSRYLVKRTGEKVFLECVQDMDHENMFWYRQDPGLGLRLIYFSYDVKMKEKGDIPEGYSVSREKKERFSLILESASTNQTSMYLCASTSKPSTGELFFGEGSRLTVL.

The chain couples TRBV28 to TRBJ2-2; D ambiguous. The CDR3 sequence is 13 residues long. Deletions cut 5 bases from V and 1 base from J, with 5 bases between. CDR1 MDHEN and CDR2 SYDVKM come from the germline V gene. CDR3 in amino acids: CASSNQNTGELFF. The DNA for the CDR3 is TGTGCCAGCAGTAATCAGAACACCGGGGAGCTGTTTTTT.

The sample holds one count of this clone. The chain couples TRBV6-1 to TRBJ2-7, with 10 nucleotides matching TRBD1. V shed 8 bases and J 3 bases; nucleotides not matched to a gene: 7. The CDR3 spans 14 residues. Germline V gene sequence: CDR1 MNHNS, CDR2 SASEGT. CDR3 in DNA: TGTGCCAGCTCCAATAGGGACAGGGGCTACGAGCAGTACTTC. Translated, it gives CASSNRDRGYEQYF.

V and J are TRBV19 and TRBJ2-7; 12 bases are a match to TRBD2. Germline trimming cut 4 bases from V and 3 bases from J; bases unmatched to any gene: 10. Germline V lookup: CDR1 LNHDA, CDR2 SQIVND (reference sequence). The CDR3 is made up of 17 amino acids. The DNA for the CDR3 is TGTGCCAGTAGTAAGGCTAGCGGGAGGGTTTTTCACTACGAGCAGTACTTC. This translates into CASSKASGRVFHYEQYF.